This is a list of T cell receptor beta chains from one sample in a study of blood T cell repertoires in COVID-19. Repertoires were generated with immunoSEQ multiplex PCR, while TCRdb's copy carries only in-frame clones and drops some. The table includes 150,000 or so clones, around 84% detected once. Sequencing input: peripheral blood. Source of these receptors: an elderly man with acute or convalescent COVID-19. Both conserved end residues are part of each CDR3. The D gene is left open where the match is weak. Part of the rows lack a size; the others show once, few, many or a class for expanded clones.

d_gene	v_gene	j_gene	abundance	CDR3nt	CDR3aa
TRBD2	TRBV4-1	TRBJ2-3	-	TGCGCCAGCAGCCAATGGTCGGCTAGCGGGACCACAGATACGCAGTATTTT	CASSQWSASGTTDTQYF
TRBD2	TRBV5-1	TRBJ2-5	-	TGCGCCAGCAGCCGCGGACTAGCGGGGGGGCGGGAGACCCAGTACTTC	CASSRGLAGGRETQYF
-	TRBV11-2	TRBJ2-3	-	TGTGCCAGCAGCTTCCCGGGTTCGGATACGCAGTATTTT	CASSFPGSDTQYF
TRBD1	TRBV7-8	TRBJ1-1	-	TGTGCCAGCAGCTTAGGATGGACAGGGGTCCCGAACACTGAAGCTTTCTTT	CASSLGWTGVPNTEAFF
-	TRBV5-8	TRBJ1-5	-	TGTGCCAGCAGCTTGACAGGTTTTCCTGATCAGCCCCAGCATTTT	CASSLTGFPDQPQHF
TRBD1	TRBV5-1	TRBJ1-1	-	TGCGCCAGCAGCTTGTCGGGACAGGCGAACACTGAAGCTTTCTTT	CASSLSGQANTEAFF
-	TRBV30	TRBJ1-4	-	TGTGCCTGGAGTGTAATTAAATCCCGCGGAAAACTGTTTTTT	CAWSVIKSRGKLFF
-	TRBV5-1	TRBJ1-3	-	TGCGCCAGCAGCTCTACCGTTTCCTCGAGGAACACCATATATTTT	CASSSTVSSRNTIYF
-	TRBV6-1	TRBJ1-2	few	TGTGCCAGCAGTGAAGGTACAGGACCTTATGGCTACACCTTC	CASSEGTGPYGYTF
-	TRBV3-1/TRBV3-2	TRBJ1-3	-	TGTGCCAGCAGCCAAGGTACAGGGTCTGGAAACACCATATATTTT	CASSQGTGSGNTIYF
-	TRBV19	TRBJ1-5	-	TGTGCCAGTACGGCACCGGGACATTTTAATCAGCCCCAGCATTTT	CASTAPGHFNQPQHF
-	TRBV18	TRBJ2-7	once	TGTGCCAGCTCACAGGACTCCTCGCAGGCCTACGAGCAGTACTTC	CASSQDSSQAYEQYF
-	TRBV7-9	TRBJ2-2	once	TGTGCCAGCCCCTCAGGGGTCGGGGAGCTGTTTTTT	CASPSGVGELFF
-	TRBV7-2	TRBJ1-1	-	TGTGCCAGCAGCGAACAGAAGAACACTGAAGCTTTCTTT	CASSEQKNTEAFF
TRBD2	TRBV11-3	TRBJ2-1	once	TGTGCCAGCAGCTTTTTCGGGACTAGCGGGGGGCTAGAGCAGTTCTTC	CASSFFGTSGGLEQFF
TRBD2	TRBV7-8	TRBJ2-1	-	TGTGCCAGCAGCTCCCTTGGCGGGGGGTTTTCGTACAATGAGCAGTTCTTC	CASSSLGGGFSYNEQFF
-	TRBV7-2	TRBJ2-4	-	TGTGCCAGCGGCCGCGCCTCAGGGGAAAACATTCAGTACTTC	CASGRASGENIQYF
-	TRBV14	TRBJ2-2	-	TGTGCCAGCAGCCCGGAAGGTGGGCTAGAGGGCACCGGGGAGCTGTTTTTT	CASSPEGGLEGTGELFF
-	TRBV12-3/TRBV12-4	TRBJ1-5	-	TGTGCCAGCAGTTTAAAAGCAAATCAGCCCCAGCATTTT	CASSLKANQPQHF
TRBD1	TRBV28	TRBJ2-5	-	TGTGCCAGCAGTTTTAGTTTTACGGGACAGGGCTATTTCCAAGAGACCCAGTACTTC	CASSFSFTGQGYFQETQYF
TRBD2	TRBV5-4	TRBJ2-2	-	TGTGCCAGCAGCTCGGGACTAGCGGGGGCGAACACCGGGGAGCTGTTTTTT	CASSSGLAGANTGELFF
-	TRBV25-1	TRBJ2-5	-	TGTGCCAGCAGTGAGGGGGGACAGCTACCGGAGACCCAGTACTTC	CASSEGGQLPETQYF
TRBD1	TRBV7-2	TRBJ1-1	-	TGTGCCAGCAGTTCTGGAGGTAGGGGGCGGGACACTGAAGCTTTCTTT	CASSSGGRGRDTEAFF
-	TRBV21-1	TRBJ1-1	-	TGTGCCAGCAGCAAAGTTCGGGACACGCCCGAAGAGGGTGAAGCTTTCTTT	CASSKVRDTPEEGEAFF
TRBD2	TRBV7-8	TRBJ2-5	-	TGTGCCAGCAGCTCGGGACTAGCGGGGGGACGGTGGGAGACCCAGTACTTC	CASSSGLAGGRWETQYF
TRBD1	TRBV6-1	TRBJ2-3	-	TGTGCCAGCAGTGAAGCGGGACAGGGAGGATTCACAGATACGCAGTATTTT	CASSEAGQGGFTDTQYF
-	TRBV28	TRBJ1-2	-	TGTGCCAGCAGTTCCCTCAGGGGAAGTATCGGCTACACCTTC	CASSSLRGSIGYTF
-	TRBV20-1	TRBJ1-5	-	TGCAGTGCTAGTGTCCGGGAGTATAGCAATCAGCCCCAGCATTTT	CSASVREYSNQPQHF
TRBD2	TRBV20-1	TRBJ2-5	-	TGCAGTGCGAGTTTCAGCGGGGGGGCGCGGGAGACCCAGTACTTC	CSASFSGGARETQYF
-	TRBV28	TRBJ1-2	-	TGTGCCAGCAGTTACCAGCGTTATGGCTACACCTTC	CASSYQRYGYTF
-	TRBV19	TRBJ2-7	-	TGTGCCAGTAGTATAGACCCCCCGGGGGGCGAGCGCTACGAGCAGTACTTC	CASSIDPPGGERYEQYF
-	TRBV24-1	TRBJ2-3	-	TGTGCCACCAGTGATTTGCAGGGGTCGGGCACAGATACGCAGTATTTT	CATSDLQGSGTDTQYF
-	TRBV7-9	TRBJ2-1	-	TGTGCCAGCAGTCCGGGACAACCCTACAATGAGCAGTTCTTC	CASSPGQPYNEQFF
-	TRBV3-1/TRBV3-2	TRBJ1-1	-	TGTGCCAGCAGCCAAGATTCCAAGCAGGGCCGAGCTTTCTTT	CASSQDSKQGRAFF
-	TRBV11-2	TRBJ2-7	medium-sized	TGTGCCAGCAGCTATCGCGGTGGTGCCCAGCTCCACTACGAGCAGTACTTC	CASSYRGGAQLHYEQYF
-	TRBV19	TRBJ2-2	-	TGTGCCAGTAGTATAGGGCCGTCCCAGGCGAACACCGGGGAGCTGTTTTTT	CASSIGPSQANTGELFF
TRBD2	TRBV27	TRBJ2-5	few	TGTGCCAGCACTAGGACTAGCGGGGGGGCCGGAGAGACCCAGTACTTC	CASTRTSGGAGETQYF
TRBD2	TRBV27	TRBJ2-5	-	TGTGCCAGCAGCTCTTGGGGGGGAGAGACCCAGTACTTC	CASSSWGGETQYF
TRBD1	TRBV5-1	TRBJ2-3	-	TGCGCCAGCAGCTCAGACAGGGGCACAGATACGCAGTATTTT	CASSSDRGTDTQYF
-	TRBV19	TRBJ1-1	-	TGTGCCAGTAGTAGGAGAGAAAACACTGAAGCTTTCTTT	CASSRRENTEAFF
TRBD2	TRBV3-1/TRBV3-2	TRBJ2-3	-	TGTGCCAGCAGCCAGGGGACTAGCGGGGGGACAGATACGCAGTATTTT	CASSQGTSGGTDTQYF
-	TRBV5-1	TRBJ2-1	-	TGCGCCAGCAGCTTGCAGGTGGGTCATGAGCAGTTCTTC	CASSLQVGHEQFF
TRBD1	TRBV28	TRBJ1-6	-	TGTGCCAGCAGCTTCCTTTACAGGGGGCCTAATTCACCCCTCCACTTT	CASSFLYRGPNSPLHF
-	TRBV18	TRBJ1-1	-	TGTGCCAGCTCACCACCGGCGACTCGCACTGAAGCTTTCTTT	CASSPPATRTEAFF
-	TRBV18	TRBJ2-1	-	TGTGCCAGCTCACCAAGTGGCGGACAGGAGCAGTTCTTC	CASSPSGGQEQFF
-	TRBV7-9	TRBJ1-1	few	TGTGCCAGCAGCCCCCTGCGGGCCAACACTGAAGCTTTCTTT	CASSPLRANTEAFF
-	TRBV6-5	TRBJ1-1	-	TGTGCCAGCAGTTACTCGGGAGGACTTGGGAAAAAAGCTTTCTTT	CASSYSGGLGKKAFF
TRBD1	TRBV5-6	TRBJ1-2	-	TGTGCCAGCAGCCCGGGACAGCACCATGGCTACACCTTC	CASSPGQHHGYTF
-	TRBV18	TRBJ1-1	-	TGTGCCAGCTCACCAGAGGGCACCATGAACACTGAAGCTTTCTTT	CASSPEGTMNTEAFF
-	TRBV19	TRBJ1-5	-	TGTGCCAGTAGTACCATGACAGGAAATAGCAATCAGCCCCAGCATTTT	CASSTMTGNSNQPQHF
-	TRBV6-5	TRBJ1-2	-	TGTGCCAGCAGTTACTCTTCGGGGCGGGGTGGATATGGCTACACCTTC	CASSYSSGRGGYGYTF